This T cell receptor (beta chain) is from a study of control samples from healthy donors and cancer patients. The V end was cut by 1 base, the J end by 1 base, with 16 bases between. Germline V gene sequence: CDR1 SEHNR, CDR2 FQNEAQ (reference sequence). The CDR3 contains 17 residues. TCRdb's table, derived via immunoSEQ multiplex PCR, lists solely in-frame clones and lacks some. The table has fewer than 200,000 clones, 80% to 90% seen once; the top ten hold nearly 5%. The material sequenced was blood. The chain carries TRBV7-9 and TRBJ1-2; D gene ambiguous. The clonotype originates from a woman in her 30s in good health. The CDR3 sequence: CASSLEKIGQFNYGYTF. CDR3 nucleotides: TGTGCCAGCAGCTTAGAGAAGATCGGGCAGTTTAACTATGGCTACACCTTC.